The present entry profiles one TCR beta chain with its context. Repertoires were generated with immunoSEQ multiplex PCR, while TCRdb's copy carries only in-frame clones and drops some. The table has roughly 37,000 clones, 70% to 80% seen once. These data are taken from a study of blood T cell repertoires in COVID-19. Sequencing input: peripheral blood. This clonotype originated in a man aged 55 to 70 with active COVID-19.

CDR3 sequence reads: CASSSVGRGDTQYF. DNA for the CDR3: TGTGCCAGCAGCTCTGTGGGGCGTGGAGATACGCAGTATTTT. This chain connects TRBV3-1 (or the pseudogene TRBV3-2) to TRBJ2-3; a possible D gene is TRBD1 (5 bases). Between the trimmed V and J ends, which lost 5 bases and 5 bases, there was a span of 14 bases. The V gene's germline CDR1 is LGHDT and CDR2 YNNKEL (reference sequence). The CDR3 is made up of 14 amino acids.